The T cell receptor beta chain under discussion was sequenced for a study of T-cell memory formation after mild COVID-19. Whole-study results and caveats: What remained unconfirmed was the SARS-CoV-2 specificity of second-wave clones peaking on day 37.

TCRdb reprocessed the 5' RACE reads via MiXCR and lists one record per CDR3 protein. This table holds about 400,000 distinct CDR3 sequences, under 15% found once. This CDR3 comprises 15 residues. Per the germline V gene, CDR1 is KGHDR and CDR2 is SFDVKD. V dropped 7 bases and J dropped 3; count of bases not matched to a gene: 7. On this clonotype: No antigen is known for it.

This clonotype was obtained from a man aged 18 to 35 who had mild COVID-19 (a few samples of this study predate the infection). Cell type and time point are not known. The chain couples TRBV24-1 to TRBJ2-2; the match to TRBD1 covers 7 bases. Sequencing was performed on PBMCs or a T cell subset sorted from them (not recorded which). The CDR3 sequence: CATSGRGYDTGELFF. Here the CDR3 DNA reads TGTGCCACCAGCGGCAGGGGGTACGACACCGGGGAGCTGTTTTTT.